One T cell receptor beta chain is described in this entry. Its matching antigen is unknown. This sample was taken from a study of shared clonotypes between healthy human individuals. Profiled with immunoSEQ multiplex PCR; TCRdb holds only in-frame clones, not every one. Of about 690,000 clones listed, roughly 87% are singletons. This CDR3 spans 18 amino acids. Germline CDR1 is SGHVS and CDR2 is FQNEAQ. Deletions cut 5 bases from V and 0 bases from J, with 20 bases between. General study points: Estimated clonotype richness was generally higher in naive than memory subsets. Non-shared clonotypes had lower generation probabilities than clonotypes shared by all four sorted-subset donors.

The TCR was taken from a man in his late teens or twenties in good health. Some clones in this sample may be carry-over from other donors' samples. This chain links TRBV7-8 with TRBJ1-5; no definite D call. Sequenced sample: memory CD8+ T cells from PBMCs. Subset here: CD45RO+ cells pooled with CCR7-negative TemRA cells. Here the CDR3 DNA reads TGTGCCAGCAGCCTAGGGTTGGGTTGGGCTTATAGCAATCAGCCCCAGCATTTT. It translates to CASSLGLGWAYSNQPQHF.